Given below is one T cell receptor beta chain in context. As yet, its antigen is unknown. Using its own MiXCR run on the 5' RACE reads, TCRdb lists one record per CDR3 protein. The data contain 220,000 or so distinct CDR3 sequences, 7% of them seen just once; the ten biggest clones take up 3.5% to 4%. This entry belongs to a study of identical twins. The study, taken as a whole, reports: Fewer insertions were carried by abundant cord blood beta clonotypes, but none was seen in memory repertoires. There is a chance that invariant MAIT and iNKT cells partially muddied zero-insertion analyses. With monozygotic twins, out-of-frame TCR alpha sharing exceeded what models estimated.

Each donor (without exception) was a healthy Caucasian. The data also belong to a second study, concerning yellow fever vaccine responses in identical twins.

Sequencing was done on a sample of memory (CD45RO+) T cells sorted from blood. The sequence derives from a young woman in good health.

The CDR3 coding sequence is TGTGCCAGCAGCTTAGCGCCGCCACCCACGGAGACCCAGTACTTC. Residues: CASSLAPPPTETQYF. The V gene is TRBV7-6, the J gene TRBJ2-5; no clear D. The CDR3 covers 15 residues. The germline gives CDR1 SGHVS, CDR2 FNYEAQ. V was clipped by 0 bases and J by 5 bases, with 13 bases between them.